Presented here are 24 T cell receptor beta chains from one specimen sequenced in a study of T cells in lung cancer brain metastases. Only in-frame clones appear in the TCRdb table, and some are missing; sequencing was by immunoSEQ multiplex PCR. This table holds around 2,900 clones, roughly 90% found once. The sample was tumor tissue from the primary lung tumor. The receptors were gathered from a woman aged 50 to 60 with non-small cell lung cancer.

In regard to this clone: The sample carries other DNA sequences with the same CDR3. The V call is TRBV9, the J call TRBJ1-4, with D perhaps matching TRBD1 (6 bases). The germline CDR1 and CDR2 sequences are SGDLS and YYNGEE. The CDR3 sequence is 15 residues long. With 5 bases removed from V and 5 bases from J, the gap between germline ends came to 16 bases. The DNA for the CDR3 is TGTGCCAGCAGTCGCACCGGGCAGGGGAATGAAAAACTGTTTTTT. This sequence encodes CASSRTGQGNEKLFF.

The V call is TRBV7-2, the J call TRBJ2-2; unclear D gene. V lost 1 base and J 1 base, leaving 7 bases between the germline ends. Germline V gives CDR1 SGHTA, CDR2 FQGNSA. The CDR3 runs to 15 residues. CDR3 sequence: CASSLDRQNTGELFF. For the CDR3, the DNA is TGTGCCAGCAGCTTAGATCGGCAGAACACCGGGGAGCTGTTTTTT. Drawing the rest from reference TRBV7-2 and TRBJ2-2, the complete variable domain is GAGVSQSPSNKVTEKGKDVELRCDPISGHTALYWYRQSLGQGLEFLIYFQGNSAPDKSGLPSDRFSAERTGGSVSTLTIQRTQQEDSAVYLCASSLDRQNTGELFFGEGSRLTVL.

V and J are TRBV30 and TRBJ1-2; no clear D gene. Germline V lookup: CDR1 GTSNPN, CDR2 SVGIG (reference sequence). The CDR3 contains 16 residues. Between the trimmed V and J ends, which lost 0 bases and 0 bases, there was a span of 14 bases. This CDR3 reads CAWSVPSRPANYGYTF. The CDR3 coding sequence is TGTGCCTGGAGTGTACCCTCCAGACCAGCTAACTATGGCTACACCTTC.

About this clone itself: The same CDR3 can be traced to other DNA sequences in this sample. The chain is built from TRBV25-1 and TRBJ2-7; 9 positions match TRBD1. V was pared by 4 bases and J by 3 bases, with 10 bases of the junction left unmatched. Germline-derived CDR1 and CDR2 are MGHDK and SYGVNS. CDR3 length: 16 amino acids. CDR3 sequence: CASSGEIATGGYEQYF. The CDR3 nucleotides are TGTGCCAGCAGTGGGGAAATAGCGACAGGGGGCTACGAGCAGTACTTC.

DNA of the CDR3: TGTGCCAGTAGTATAGGACTAGCGGGGGGGCAGTTCTTC. Translated, it gives CASSIGLAGGQFF. The chain is built from TRBV19 and TRBJ2-1, with 13 positions matching TRBD2. The CDR3 is made up of 13 amino acids. CDR1 LNHDA and CDR2 SQIVND come from the germline V gene (reference sequence). Trimming took 1 base from V and 12 from J; bases not matched to a gene: 0.

Here the CDR3 DNA reads TGTGCCAGCAGCTTAGGGGGAGCCACTGAAGCTTTCTTT. This gives the protein CASSLGGATEAFF. The rearrangement uses TRBV11-2 and TRBJ1-1; unclear D gene. CDR1 is SGHAT and CDR2 is FQNNGV in the germline V gene. CDR3 length: 13 amino acids. Trimming took off 1 base at V and 4 bases at J, with 7 bases between the two ends. Full variable domain (remainder filled in from reference TRBV11-2 and TRBJ1-1): EAGVAQSPRYKIIEKRQSVAFWCNPISGHATLYWYQQILGQGPKLLIQFQNNGVVDDSQLPKDRFSAERLKGVDSTLKIQPAKLEDSAVYLCASSLGGATEAFFGQGTRLTVV.

The rearrangement links TRBV7-3 to TRBJ1-2; no clear D gene. The CDR3 has 16 residues. Trimming left V 2 bases short and J 4 bases short, with 17 bases between. Germline loops: CDR1 SGHTA, CDR2 FQGTGA. As DNA, the CDR3 is TGTGCCAGCAGCTTAGGAGCTTTATTAACACCCTATGGCTACACCTTC. Its translation: CASSLGALLTPYGYTF.

The J gene is TRBJ1-1, the V gene TRBV5-4, with D possibly matching TRBD1 (5 bases). Germline assignment: CDR1 SGHNT and CDR2 YYREEE (reference sequence). V was trimmed by 1 base and J by 3 bases, leaving 10 bases between them. The CDR3 runs to 14 residues. The DNA for the CDR3 is TGTGCCAGCAGCTTGATAGTCAGGGACACTGAAGCTTTCTTT. Protein sequence: CASSLIVRDTEAFF.

This rearrangement joins TRBV4-1 to TRBJ1-3; D is uncertain. The CDR3 is 16 residues long. V lost 4 bases, J lost 0 bases, and 13 bases lay in between. Germline lookup yields CDR1 MGHRA and CDR2 YSYEKL. The CDR3 DNA sequence: TGCGCCAGCAGCCCCCAGGCGGAACCCTCTGGAAACACCATATATTTT. It is translated as CASSPQAEPSGNTIYF.

This chain joins TRBV30 and TRBJ2-2; 8 bases agree with TRBD1. Germline V gene data show CDR1 as GTSNPN and CDR2 as SVGIG (reference sequence). This CDR3 has 14 amino acids. The DNA of the CDR3 is TGTGCTTCTCCGGGACAGGTTTACACCGGGGAGCTGTTTTTT. Translating it yields CASPGQVYTGELFF.

The V call is TRBV7-2, the J call TRBJ1-1; weak D call: TRBD1 (5 bases). V was trimmed by 1 base and J by 8 bases, leaving 14 bases between them. The CDR3 extends over 14 amino acids. CDR1 is SGHTA, CDR2 FQGNSA, per germline. The CDR3 protein is CASSLEVWGPEAFF. The CDR3 DNA is TGTGCCAGCAGCTTAGAGGTCTGGGGACCCGAAGCTTTCTTT.

The chain employs TRBV9 and TRBJ1-2; no definite D call. CDR1 is SGDLS, CDR2 YYNGEE, per germline. The CDR3 has 14 amino acids. Trimming shortened V by 0 bases and J by 2 bases, and 8 bases separated the two germline ends. For the CDR3, the DNA is TGTGCCAGCAGCGTAGGGGAAGGGAACTATGGCTACACCTTC. This codes for CASSVGEGNYGYTF.

This chain joins TRBV30 and TRBJ1-5; D remains ambiguous. The CDR3 length is 15 residues. The V gene lost 1 base and the J gene lost 3 bases, with 13 bases spanning the gap. The germline CDR1 and CDR2 sequences are GTSNPN and SVGIG (reference sequence). In nucleotides, the CDR3 is TGTGCCTGGAGTGCTCTCGGACGGATCAATCAGCCCCAGCATTTT. This sequence encodes CAWSALGRINQPQHF.

The chain combines TRBV9 with TRBJ2-3; TRBD1 or TRBD2 may be the D gene (5 bases each). The V gene's germline CDR1 is SGDLS and CDR2 YYNGEE. Trimming stripped 3 bases from V and 6 bases from J, with 17 bases between. CDR3 length equals 15 residues. The CDR3 bases are TGTGCCAGCAGCGCCCCCCCAGGGAGTGACGATACGCAGTATTTT. Translation: CASSAPPGSDDTQYF. The whole variable domain, remainder taken from reference TRBV9 and TRBJ2-3, is DSGVTQTPKHLITATGQRVTLRCSPRSGDLSVYWYQQSLDQGLQFLIQYYNGEERAKGNILERFSAQQFPDLHSELNLSSLELGDSALYFCASSAPPGSDDTQYFGPGTRLTVL.

The V call is TRBV5-4, the J call TRBJ1-2, with a possible D match to TRBD1 (5 bases). Germline V gene lookup returns CDR1 SGHNT and CDR2 YYREEE (reference sequence). The ends were cut back, 4 bases at V and 3 bases at J, with 13 bases in the middle. There are 14 residues in the CDR3. The CDR3 sequence: CASSPVGQDYGYTF. CDR3 bases: TGTGCCAGCAGCCCTGTAGGACAAGACTATGGCTACACCTTC.

The CDR3 loop reads CASSITYEGLNTEAFF. CDR3 DNA sequence: TGTGCCAGTAGTATAACCTACGAGGGGTTGAACACTGAAGCTTTCTTT. The chain joins TRBV19 to TRBJ1-1, with D tentatively TRBD1 (5 bases). V was trimmed by 2 bases and J by 0 bases, leaving 13 bases between them. This CDR3 has 16 residues. The germline V gene encodes CDR1 LNHDA and CDR2 SQIVND (reference sequence).

CDR3 DNA: TGCGCCAGCAGCTTGGGACTAGCGGGCCGCACAGATACGCAGTATTTT. Translation: CASSLGLAGRTDTQYF. J is TRBJ2-3 and V is TRBV5-1; 10 bases fit TRBD2. The CDR3 spans 16 residues. Germline V gene sequence: CDR1 SGHRS, CDR2 YFSETQ. Trimming took 0 bases from V and 1 from J; bases not matched to a gene: 2.

This chain joins TRBV5-6 and TRBJ2-6; no definite D call. Looked up from germline, CDR1 is SGHDT and CDR2 is YYEEEE. CDR3 length equals 14 residues. V was cut by 0 bases and J by 2 bases, with 3 bases left in between. The CDR3 spells CASSLGTGANVLTF. The DNA of the CDR3 is TGTGCCAGCAGCTTGGGGACTGGGGCCAACGTCCTGACTTTC.

This chain connects TRBV6-6 to TRBJ1-5; no clear D. Germline V gives CDR1 MNHNY, CDR2 SVGAGI (reference sequence). V was pared by 0 bases and J by 7 bases, with 4 bases between. This CDR3 spans 12 amino acids. The CDR3 bases are TGTGCCAGCAGTTACTCGGACCAGCCCCAGCATTTT. This gives the protein CASSYSDQPQHF.

This clone occurred a few times. V gene TRBV30 combines with J gene TRBJ2-3; no clear D. This CDR3 contains 16 residues. V was clipped by 2 bases and J by 1 base, with 16 bases between them. Germline CDR1 and CDR2: GTSNPN and SVGIG (reference sequence). The CDR3, as DNA: TGTGCCTGGAGTTCCCCCCCTAGTTGGGGCACAGATACGCAGTATTTT. This codes for CAWSSPPSWGTDTQYF.

V and J are TRBV11-2 and TRBJ2-3; D gene uncertain. Per the germline V gene, CDR1 is SGHAT and CDR2 is FQNNGV. The CDR3 has 11 residues. V dropped 6 bases and J dropped 2 bases, with 3 bases sitting between them. The CDR3 reads CASRTTDTQYF. CDR3 nucleotides: TGTGCCAGCAGAACCACAGATACGCAGTATTTT. Full variable domain (remainder filled in from reference TRBV11-2 and TRBJ2-3): EAGVAQSPRYKIIEKRQSVAFWCNPISGHATLYWYQQILGQGPKLLIQFQNNGVVDDSQLPKDRFSAERLKGVDSTLKIQPAKLEDSAVYLCASRTTDTQYFGPGTRLTVL.

The chain uses TRBV11-2 and TRBJ1-4, with D uncertain. This CDR3 is 14 amino acids long. Germline V CDR1 and CDR2: SGHAT, FQNNGV. V lost 3 bases and J lost 7, with 12 bases in between. CDR3 DNA sequence: TGTGCCAGCAGCTTTGATAGCGTGGGTGAAAAACTGTTTTTT. It codes for CASSFDSVGEKLFF.

The chain has TRBV30 and TRBJ1-6; weak D call: TRBD1 (6 bases). Deletions cut 6 bases from V and 4 bases from J, with 10 bases between. The CDR3 covers 13 residues. Germline V gene data show CDR1 as GTSNPN and CDR2 as SVGIG (reference sequence). The CDR3 sequence is CACRGEYNSPLHF. The CDR3 nucleotides are TGTGCCTGTAGGGGGGAGTATAATTCACCCCTCCACTTT.

The chain has TRBV7-6 and TRBJ1-1, with 8 nucleotides matching TRBD1. The length of the CDR3 is 16 residues. V trimming: 2 bases; J trimming: 3 bases; junction bases outside the gene matches: 8. Germline CDR1 reads SGHVS; CDR2 reads FNYEAQ. The CDR3 sequence: CASSLHRGILDTEAFF. The CDR3, as DNA: TGTGCCAGCAGCTTACACAGGGGGATTCTGGACACTGAAGCTTTCTTT.